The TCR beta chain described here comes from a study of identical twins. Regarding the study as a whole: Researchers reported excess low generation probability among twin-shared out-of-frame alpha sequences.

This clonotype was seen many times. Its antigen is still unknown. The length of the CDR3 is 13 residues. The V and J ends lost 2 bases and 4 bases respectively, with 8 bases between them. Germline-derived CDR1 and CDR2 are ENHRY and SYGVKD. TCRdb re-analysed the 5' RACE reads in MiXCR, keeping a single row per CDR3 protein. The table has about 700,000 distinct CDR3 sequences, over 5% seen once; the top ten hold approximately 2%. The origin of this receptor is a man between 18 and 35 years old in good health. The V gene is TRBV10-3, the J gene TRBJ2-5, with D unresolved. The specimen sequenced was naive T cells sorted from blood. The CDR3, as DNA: TGTGCCATCAGTGAGGGGGTGAGAGAGACCCAGTACTTC. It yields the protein CAISEGVRETQYF.